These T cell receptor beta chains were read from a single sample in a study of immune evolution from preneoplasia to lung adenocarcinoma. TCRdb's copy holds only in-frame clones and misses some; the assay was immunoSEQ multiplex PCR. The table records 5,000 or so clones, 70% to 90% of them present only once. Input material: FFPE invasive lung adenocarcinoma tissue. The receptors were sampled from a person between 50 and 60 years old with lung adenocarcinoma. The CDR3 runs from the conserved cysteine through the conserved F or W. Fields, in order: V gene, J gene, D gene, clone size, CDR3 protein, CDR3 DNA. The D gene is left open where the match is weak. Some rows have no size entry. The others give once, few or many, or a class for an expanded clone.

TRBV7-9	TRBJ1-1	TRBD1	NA	CASSFRGQGAKPRGTEAFF	TGTGCCAGCAGCTTTCGGGGACAGGGGGCGAAACCGAGGGGCACTGAAGCTTTCTTT
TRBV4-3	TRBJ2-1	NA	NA	CASSQAVRLSEQFF	TGCGCCAGCAGCCAAGCGGTCAGGCTTAGTGAGCAGTTCTTC
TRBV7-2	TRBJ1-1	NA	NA	CASSRQRAEAFF	TGTGCCAGCAGCCGTCAAAGAGCTGAAGCTTTCTTT
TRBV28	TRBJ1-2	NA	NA	CASSIDPRSYGYTF	TGTGCCAGCAGCATAGATCCTAGGAGCTATGGCTACACCTTC
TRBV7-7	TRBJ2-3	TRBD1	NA	CASSRGQGSFTQYF	TGTGCTAGCAGCCGCGGACAGGGGAGTTTTACGCAGTATTTT
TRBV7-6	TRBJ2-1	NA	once	CASSRDSPSSYNEQFF	TGTGCCAGCAGCAGGGACTCCCCGAGCTCCTACAATGAGCAGTTCTTC
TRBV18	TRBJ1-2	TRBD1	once	CASSPTKVTGFYGYTF	TGTGCCAGCTCACCAACTAAAGTGACAGGGTTCTATGGCTACACCTTC
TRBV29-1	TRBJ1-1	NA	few	CSVEVRRRASMNTEAFF	TGCAGCGTTGAAGTCAGGAGGAGGGCCTCCATGAACACTGAAGCTTTCTTT
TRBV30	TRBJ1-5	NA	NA	CAWSDRADQPQHF	TGTGCCTGGAGCGACCGGGCGGATCAGCCCCAGCATTTT
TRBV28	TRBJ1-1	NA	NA	CASSPEQGETEAFF	TGTGCCAGCAGCCCCGAACAGGGTGAGACTGAAGCTTTCTTT
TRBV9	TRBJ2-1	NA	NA	CASSVEGGAIYNEQFF	TGTGCCAGCAGCGTAGAGGGGGGGGCGATATACAATGAGCAGTTCTTC
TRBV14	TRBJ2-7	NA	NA	CASSQGKGNYEQYF	TGTGCCAGCAGCCAAGGTAAAGGAAACTACGAGCAGTACTTC
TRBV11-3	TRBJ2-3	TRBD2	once	CASSPGTSGITDTQYF	TGTGCCAGCAGCCCCGGGACTAGCGGTATCACAGATACGCAGTATTTT
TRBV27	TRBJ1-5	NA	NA	CASTSGYNQPQHF	TGTGCCAGCACCTCGGGTTACAATCAGCCCCAGCATTTT
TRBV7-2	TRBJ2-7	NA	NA	CASSLDVYEQYF	TGTGCCAGCAGCTTAGATGTCTACGAGCAGTACTTC
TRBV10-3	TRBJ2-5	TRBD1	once	CAIGQGETQYF	TGTGCCATCGGACAGGGAGAGACCCAGTACTTC
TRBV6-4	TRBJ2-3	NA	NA	CASSPQAGTDTQYF	TGTGCCAGCAGTCCTCAGGCAGGGACAGATACGCAGTATTTT
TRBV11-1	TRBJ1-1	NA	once	CASSPGMNTEAFF	TGTGCCAGCAGCCCCGGGATGAACACTGAAGCTTTCTTT
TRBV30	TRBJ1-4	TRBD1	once	CAWSVLTGREKLFF	TGTGCCTGGAGTGTACTGACAGGGAGGGAAAAACTGTTTTTT
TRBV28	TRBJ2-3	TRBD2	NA	CASSLWTSATDTQYF	TGTGCCAGCAGTTTATGGACTAGCGCCACAGATACGCAGTATTTT
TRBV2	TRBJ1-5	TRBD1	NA	CASRGQTNQPQHF	TGTGCCAGCAGGGGACAGACCAATCAGCCCCAGCATTTT
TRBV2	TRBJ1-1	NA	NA	CASRKDNTEAFF	TGTGCCAGCAGGAAAGATAACACTGAAGCTTTCTTT
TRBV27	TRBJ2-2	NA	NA	CASSLLPTGELFF	TGTGCCAGCAGTTTACTTCCAACCGGGGAGCTGTTTTTT
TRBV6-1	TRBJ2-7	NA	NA	CASKSSPTTYEQYF	TGTGCCAGCAAATCTAGCCCAACCACCTACGAGCAGTACTTC
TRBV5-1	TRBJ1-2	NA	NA	CASSLAGDSYGYTF	TGCGCCAGCAGCTTGGCGGGGGACTCGTATGGCTACACCTTC
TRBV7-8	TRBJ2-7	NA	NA	CASSSFQMGFPYEQYF	TGTGCCAGCAGCTCTTTCCAGATGGGGTTCCCCTACGAGCAGTACTTC
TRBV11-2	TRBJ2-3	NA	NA	CASSSQTGVPPQYF	TGTGCCAGCAGCTCTCAGACAGGTGTCCCTCCGCAGTATTTT
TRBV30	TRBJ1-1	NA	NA	CAWSESLGTEAFF	TGTGCCTGGAGTGAGTCGTTGGGCACTGAAGCTTTCTTT
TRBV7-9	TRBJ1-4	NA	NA	CASSLAQGKLFF	TGTGCCAGCAGCTTAGCGCAGGGAAAACTGTTTTTT
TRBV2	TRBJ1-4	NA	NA	CASSSGATVSEKLFF	TGTGCCAGCTCCTCCGGAGCGACAGTTTCCGAAAAACTGTTTTTT
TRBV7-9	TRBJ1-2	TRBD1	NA	CASSMDRGIYGYTF	TGTGCCAGCAGCATGGACAGGGGGATCTATGGCTACACCTTC
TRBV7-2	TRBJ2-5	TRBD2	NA	CASSPGGSGETQYF	TGTGCCAGCAGCCCGGGGGGGAGTGGAGAGACCCAGTACTTC
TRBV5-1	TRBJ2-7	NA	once	CASSRPGTYEQYF	TGCGCCAGCAGCCGCCCTGGAACCTACGAGCAGTACTTC
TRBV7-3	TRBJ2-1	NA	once	CASSPAPSSYNEQFF	TGTGCCAGCAGTCCAGCGCCCAGCTCCTACAATGAGCAGTTCTTC
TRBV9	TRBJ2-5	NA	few	CASSVRAQETQYF	TGTGCCAGCAGCGTACGGGCCCAAGAGACCCAGTACTTC
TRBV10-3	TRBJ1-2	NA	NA	CAASTGIYGYTF	TGTGCCGCAAGTACAGGGATCTATGGCTACACCTTC
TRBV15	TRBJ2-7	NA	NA	CATSRDASTPKQYF	TGTGCCACCAGCAGAGATGCGTCGACACCCAAGCAGTACTTC
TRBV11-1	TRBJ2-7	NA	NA	CASSPTSSAHEQYF	TGTGCCAGCAGCCCCACCTCATCCGCCCACGAGCAGTACTTC
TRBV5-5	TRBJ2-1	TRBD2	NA	CASSWREDEQFF	TGTGCCAGCAGCTGGCGGGAGGATGAGCAGTTCTTC
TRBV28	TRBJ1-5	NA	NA	CASRNYNQPQHF	TGTGCCAGCCGCAATTACAATCAGCCCCAGCATTTT
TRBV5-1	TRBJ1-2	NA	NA	CASSRAGLQGDGYTF	TGCGCCAGCAGCAGAGCTGGACTACAGGGAGACGGCTACACCTTC
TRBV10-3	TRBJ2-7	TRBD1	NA	CATRGQEGVEQYF	TGTGCCACCAGGGGACAGGAGGGTGTCGAGCAGTACTTC
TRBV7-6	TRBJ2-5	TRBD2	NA	CASSLAFSREGPPRETQYF	TGTGCCAGCAGCTTAGCCTTTTCACGGGAGGGCCCCCCTCGAGAGACCCAGTACTTC
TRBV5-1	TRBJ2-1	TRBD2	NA	CASRPGGQLQFF	TGCGCCAGCAGGCCGGGAGGGCAACTTCAGTTCTTC
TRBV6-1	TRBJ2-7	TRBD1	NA	CASSAGQDLREQYF	TGTGCCAGCAGTGCGGGACAGGACCTACGAGAGCAGTACTTC